The entry below gives a single TCR beta chain sequence along with its context. Its matching antigen is unknown. This clone may be a read error of a much larger clone one base away. This record belongs to a study of liver allograft versus peripheral blood T cells. Study background: T cell receptor repertoires in transplanted livers were compared with those in recipients' peripheral blood. Study findings and constraints: Inside liver allografts, T cell receptor repertoires reportedly diverged from the repertoires found in peripheral blood.

The CDR3 is 13 amino acids. Deletions cut 0 bases from V and 5 bases from J, with 7 bases between. Germline loops: CDR1 LNHNV, CDR2 YYDKDF (reference sequence). MiXCR, applied by TCRdb to the reads, yields one record per CDR3 protein. The profile covers some 9,200 distinct CDR3 sequences, with 15% appearing a single time and around 3.2% taken by the ten largest. The source of this sequence is a human patient who had a liver transplant. The T cells may partly be graft donor cells. The rearrangement uses TRBV15 and TRBJ1-1; D call uncertain. CDR3 sequence: CATSRELSTEAFF. The DNA for the CDR3 is TGTGCCACCAGCAGAGAACTGAGTACTGAAGCTTTCTTT.